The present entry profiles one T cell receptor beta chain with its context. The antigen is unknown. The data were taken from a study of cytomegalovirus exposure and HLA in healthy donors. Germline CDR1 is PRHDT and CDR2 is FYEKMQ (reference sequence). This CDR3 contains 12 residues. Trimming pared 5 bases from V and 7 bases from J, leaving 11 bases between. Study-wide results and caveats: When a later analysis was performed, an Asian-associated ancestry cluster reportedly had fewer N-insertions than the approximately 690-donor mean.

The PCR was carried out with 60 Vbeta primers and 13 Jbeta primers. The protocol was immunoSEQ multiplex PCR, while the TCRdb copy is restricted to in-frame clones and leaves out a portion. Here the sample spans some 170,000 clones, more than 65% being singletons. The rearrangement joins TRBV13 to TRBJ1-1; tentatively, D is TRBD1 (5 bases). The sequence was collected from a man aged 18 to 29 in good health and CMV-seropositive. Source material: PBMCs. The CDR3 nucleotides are TGTGCCAGCAGCCCCGGACACTTTGAAGCTTTCTTT. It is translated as CASSPGHFEAFF.